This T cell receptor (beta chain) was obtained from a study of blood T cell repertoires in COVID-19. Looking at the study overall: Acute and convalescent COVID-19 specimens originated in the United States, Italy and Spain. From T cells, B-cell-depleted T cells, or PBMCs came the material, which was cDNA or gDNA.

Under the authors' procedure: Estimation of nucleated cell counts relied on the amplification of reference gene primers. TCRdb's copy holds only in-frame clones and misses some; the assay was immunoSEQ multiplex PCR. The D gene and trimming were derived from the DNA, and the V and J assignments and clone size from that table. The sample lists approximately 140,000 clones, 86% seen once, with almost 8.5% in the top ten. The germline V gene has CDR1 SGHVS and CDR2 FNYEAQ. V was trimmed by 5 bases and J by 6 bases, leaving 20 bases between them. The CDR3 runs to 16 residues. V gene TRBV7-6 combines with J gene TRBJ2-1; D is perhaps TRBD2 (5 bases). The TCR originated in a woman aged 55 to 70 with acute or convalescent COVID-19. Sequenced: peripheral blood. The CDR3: CASSRISVYLGNEQFF. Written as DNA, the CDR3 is TGTGCCAGCAGCCGTATTAGCGTGTACCTGGGCAATGAGCAGTTCTTC.